This T cell receptor (beta chain) emerged from a study of T cell repertoires in cytomegalovirus infection. TCRdb reprocessed the reads via MiXCR and lists one record per CDR3 protein. This sample carries 510,000 or so distinct CDR3 sequences, around 27% of them seen once, and the ten largest clones take 13%. V was shortened by 5 bases and J by 3 bases, with 7 bases between the two germline ends. This CDR3 spans 12 amino acids. Germline V lookup: CDR1 SGHVS, CDR2 FQNEAQ. There are many counts of this clonotype. This chain uses TRBV7-8 with TRBJ2-5; D gene ambiguous. Sequencing used PBMCs. The TCR comes from a human donor in good health (CMV status not recorded). Some clones in this sample may be carry-over from other donors' samples. CDR3 region: CASSPGKETQYF. For the CDR3, the DNA is TGTGCCAGCAGCCCTGGGAAAGAGACCCAGTACTTC.